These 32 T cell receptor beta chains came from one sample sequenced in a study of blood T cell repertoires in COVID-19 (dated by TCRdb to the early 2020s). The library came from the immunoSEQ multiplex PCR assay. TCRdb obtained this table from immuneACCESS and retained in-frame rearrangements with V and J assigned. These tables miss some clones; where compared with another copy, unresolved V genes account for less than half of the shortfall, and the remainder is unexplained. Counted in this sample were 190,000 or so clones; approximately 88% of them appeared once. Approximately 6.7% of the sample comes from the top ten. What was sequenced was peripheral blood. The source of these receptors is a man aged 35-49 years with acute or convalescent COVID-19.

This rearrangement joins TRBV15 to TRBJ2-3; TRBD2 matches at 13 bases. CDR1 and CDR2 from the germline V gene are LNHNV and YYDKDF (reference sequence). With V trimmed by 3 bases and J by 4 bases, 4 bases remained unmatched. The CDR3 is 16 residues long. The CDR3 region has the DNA TGTGCCACCAGCAGCAGACTAGCGGGGGGTGCAGATACGCAGTATTTT. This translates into CATSSRLAGGADTQYF.

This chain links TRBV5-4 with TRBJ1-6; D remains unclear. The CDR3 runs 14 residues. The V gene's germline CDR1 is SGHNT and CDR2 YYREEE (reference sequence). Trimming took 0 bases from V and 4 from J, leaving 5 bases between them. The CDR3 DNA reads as TGTGCCAGCAGCTTGGCCCAGTATAATTCACCCCTCCACTTT. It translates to CASSLAQYNSPLHF.

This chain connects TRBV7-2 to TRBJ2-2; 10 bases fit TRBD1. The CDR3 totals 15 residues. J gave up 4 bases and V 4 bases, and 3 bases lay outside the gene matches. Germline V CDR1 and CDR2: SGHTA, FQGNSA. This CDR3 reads CASSYGTGATGELFF. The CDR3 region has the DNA TGTGCCAGCAGCTACGGGACAGGGGCCACCGGGGAGCTGTTTTTT.

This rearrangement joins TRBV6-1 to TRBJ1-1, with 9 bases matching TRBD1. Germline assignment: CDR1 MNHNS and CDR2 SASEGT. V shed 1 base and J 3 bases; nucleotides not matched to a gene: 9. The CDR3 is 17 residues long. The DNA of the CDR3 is TGTGCCAGCAGTGAAGTAAAGGGACAGGGATTTTACACTGAAGCTTTCTTT. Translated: CASSEVKGQGFYTEAFF.

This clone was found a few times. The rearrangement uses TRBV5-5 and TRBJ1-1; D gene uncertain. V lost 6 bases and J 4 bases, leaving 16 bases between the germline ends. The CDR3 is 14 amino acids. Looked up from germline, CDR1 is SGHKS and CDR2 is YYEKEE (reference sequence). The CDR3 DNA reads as TGTGCCAGCACAAGAGGTAACCTGGGCACTGAAGCTTTCTTT. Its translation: CASTRGNLGTEAFF.

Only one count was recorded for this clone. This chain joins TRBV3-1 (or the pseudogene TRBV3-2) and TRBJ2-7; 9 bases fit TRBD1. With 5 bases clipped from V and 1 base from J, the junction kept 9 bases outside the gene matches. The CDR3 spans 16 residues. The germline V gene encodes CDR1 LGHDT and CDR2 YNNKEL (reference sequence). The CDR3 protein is CASSTFTGTGSYEQYF. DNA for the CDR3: TGTGCCAGCAGCACGTTTACCGGGACAGGGTCCTACGAGCAGTACTTC.

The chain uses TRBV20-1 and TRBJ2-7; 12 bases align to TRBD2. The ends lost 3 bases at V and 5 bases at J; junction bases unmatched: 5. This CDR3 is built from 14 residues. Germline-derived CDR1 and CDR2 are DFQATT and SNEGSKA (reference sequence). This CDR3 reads CSASGLAGFNEQYF. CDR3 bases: TGCAGTGCTAGTGGACTAGCGGGGTTCAACGAGCAGTACTTC.

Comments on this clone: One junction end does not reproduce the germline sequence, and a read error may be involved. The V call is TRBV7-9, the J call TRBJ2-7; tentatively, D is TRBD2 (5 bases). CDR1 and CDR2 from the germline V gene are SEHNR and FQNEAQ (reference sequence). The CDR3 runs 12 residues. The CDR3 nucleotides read TGTGCCAGCAGTCCTAGCTCCGACGAGCAGTACTTC. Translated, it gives CASSPSSDEQYF.

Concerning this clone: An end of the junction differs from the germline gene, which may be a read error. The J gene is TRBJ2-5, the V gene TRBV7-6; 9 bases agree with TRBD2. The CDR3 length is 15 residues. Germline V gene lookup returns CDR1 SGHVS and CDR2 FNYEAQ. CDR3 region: CASSLAGQSQETQYF. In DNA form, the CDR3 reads TGTGCCAGCAGCCTAGCGGGACAGTCCCAAGAGACCCAGTACTTC.

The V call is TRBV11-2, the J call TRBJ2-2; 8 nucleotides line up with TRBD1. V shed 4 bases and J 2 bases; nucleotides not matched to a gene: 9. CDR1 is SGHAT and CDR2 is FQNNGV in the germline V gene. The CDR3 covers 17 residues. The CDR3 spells CASSYNPTGGNTGELFF. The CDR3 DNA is TGTGCCAGCAGCTACAACCCAACAGGGGGTAACACCGGGGAGCTGTTTTTT.

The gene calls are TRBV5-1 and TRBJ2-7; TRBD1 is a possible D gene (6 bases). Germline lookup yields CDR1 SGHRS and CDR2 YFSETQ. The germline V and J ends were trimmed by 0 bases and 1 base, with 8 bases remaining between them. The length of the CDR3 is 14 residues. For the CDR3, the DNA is TGCGCCAGCAGCTTGGACAGGGCTTCCTACGAGCAGTACTTC. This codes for CASSLDRASYEQYF.

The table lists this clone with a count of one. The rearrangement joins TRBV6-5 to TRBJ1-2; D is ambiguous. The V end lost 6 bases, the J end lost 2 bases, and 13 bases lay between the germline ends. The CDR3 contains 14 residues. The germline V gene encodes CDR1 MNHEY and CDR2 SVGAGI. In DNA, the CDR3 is TGTGCCAGCAGACACCCGGGCGGGAACTATGGCTACACCTTC. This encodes CASRHPGGNYGYTF.

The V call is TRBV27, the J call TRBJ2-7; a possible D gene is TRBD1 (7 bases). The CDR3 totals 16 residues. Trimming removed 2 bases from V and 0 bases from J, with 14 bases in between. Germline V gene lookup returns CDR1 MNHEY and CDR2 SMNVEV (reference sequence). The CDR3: CASSLQQGGISYEQYF. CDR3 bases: TGTGCCAGCAGTTTACAGCAGGGGGGCATCTCCTACGAGCAGTACTTC.

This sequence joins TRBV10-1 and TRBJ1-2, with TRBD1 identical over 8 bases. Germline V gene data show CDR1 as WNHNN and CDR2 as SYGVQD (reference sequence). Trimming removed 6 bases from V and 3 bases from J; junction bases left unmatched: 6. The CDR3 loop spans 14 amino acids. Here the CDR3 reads CASRDREIDYGYTF. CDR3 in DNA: TGCGCCAGCAGGGACAGGGAAATTGACTATGGCTACACCTTC.

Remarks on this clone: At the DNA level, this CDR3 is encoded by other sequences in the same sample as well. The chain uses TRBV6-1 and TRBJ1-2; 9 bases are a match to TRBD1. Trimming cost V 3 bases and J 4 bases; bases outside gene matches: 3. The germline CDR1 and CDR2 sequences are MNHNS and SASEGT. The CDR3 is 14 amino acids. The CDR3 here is CASSEGQGRYGYTF. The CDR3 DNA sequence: TGTGCCAGCAGTGAGGGACAGGGCCGCTATGGCTACACCTTC.

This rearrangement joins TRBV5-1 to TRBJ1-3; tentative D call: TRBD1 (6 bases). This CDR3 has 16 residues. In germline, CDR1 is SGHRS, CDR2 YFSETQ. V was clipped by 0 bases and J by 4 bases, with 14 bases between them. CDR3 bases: TGCGCCAGCAGCTTGGAAGCGGGGGGCTTCGGAAACACCATATATTTT. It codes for CASSLEAGGFGNTIYF.

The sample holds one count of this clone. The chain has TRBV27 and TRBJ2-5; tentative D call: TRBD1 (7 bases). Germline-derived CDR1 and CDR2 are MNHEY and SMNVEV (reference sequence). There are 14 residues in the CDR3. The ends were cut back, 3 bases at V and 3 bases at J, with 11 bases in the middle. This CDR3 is CASSLGRGEETQYF. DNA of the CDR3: TGTGCCAGCAGTTTGGGCAGGGGGGAAGAGACCCAGTACTTC.

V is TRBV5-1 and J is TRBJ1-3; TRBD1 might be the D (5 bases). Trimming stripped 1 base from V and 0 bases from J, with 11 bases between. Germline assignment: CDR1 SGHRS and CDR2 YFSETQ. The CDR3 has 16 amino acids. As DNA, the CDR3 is TGCGCCAGCAGCTTGTTAACAGGAAGCTCTGGAAACACCATATATTTT. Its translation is CASSLLTGSSGNTIYF.

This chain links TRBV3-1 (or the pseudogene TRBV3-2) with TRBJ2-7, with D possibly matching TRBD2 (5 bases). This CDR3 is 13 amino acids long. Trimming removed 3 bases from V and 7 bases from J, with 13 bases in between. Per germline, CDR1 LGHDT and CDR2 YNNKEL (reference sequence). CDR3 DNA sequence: TGTGCCAGCAGCCAGCGGGTGACCCGTGAGCAGTACTTC. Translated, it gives CASSQRVTREQYF.

The CDR3 region is CASSPATGSSGNTIYF. The CDR3 DNA follows: TGCGCCAGCAGCCCCGCGACAGGGTCCTCTGGAAACACCATATATTTT. The chain carries TRBV5-1 and TRBJ1-3, with 7 bases fitting TRBD1. Germline CDR1 is SGHRS and CDR2 is YFSETQ. Losses at the gene ends were 4 bases for V and 0 bases for J; bases not matched to a gene: 7. This CDR3 is 16 amino acids long. The whole variable domain, filled in from reference TRBV5-1 and TRBJ1-3, reads KAGVTQTPRYLIKTRGQQVTLSCSPISGHRSVSWYQQTPGQGLQFLFEYFSETQRNKGNFPGRFSGRQFSNSRSEMNVSTLELGDSALYLCASSPATGSSGNTIYFGEGSWLTVV.

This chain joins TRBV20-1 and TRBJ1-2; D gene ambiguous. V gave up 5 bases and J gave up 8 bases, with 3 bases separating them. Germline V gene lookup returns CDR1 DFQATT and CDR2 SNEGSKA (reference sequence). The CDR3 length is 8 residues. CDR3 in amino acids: CSALGYTF. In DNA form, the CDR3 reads TGCAGTGCTCTGGGCTACACCTTC.

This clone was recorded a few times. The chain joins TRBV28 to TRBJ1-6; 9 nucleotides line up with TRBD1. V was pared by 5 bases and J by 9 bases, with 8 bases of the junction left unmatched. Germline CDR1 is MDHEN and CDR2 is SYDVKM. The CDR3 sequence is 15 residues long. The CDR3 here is CASSLPGQGTSPLHF. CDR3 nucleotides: TGTGCCAGCAGTCTACCGGGACAGGGAACTTCACCCCTCCACTTT. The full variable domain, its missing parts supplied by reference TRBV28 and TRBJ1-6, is DVKVTQSSRYLVKRTGEKVFLECVQDMDHENMFWYRQDPGLGLRLIYFSYDVKMKEKGDIPEGYSVSREKKERFSLILESASTNQTSMYLCASSLPGQGTSPLHFGNGTRLTVT.

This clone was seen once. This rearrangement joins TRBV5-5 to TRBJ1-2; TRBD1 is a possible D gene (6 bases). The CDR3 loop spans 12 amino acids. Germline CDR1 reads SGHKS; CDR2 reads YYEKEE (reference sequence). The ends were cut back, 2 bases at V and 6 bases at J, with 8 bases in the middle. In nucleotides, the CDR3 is TGTGCCAGCAGCTTCCGACAGGATGGCTACACCTTC. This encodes CASSFRQDGYTF. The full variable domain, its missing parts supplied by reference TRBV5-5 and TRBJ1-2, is DAGVTQSPTHLIKTRGQQVTLRCSPISGHKSVSWYQQVLGQGPQFIFQYYEKEERGRGNFPDRFSARQFPNYSSELNVNALLLGDSALYLCASSFRQDGYTFGSGTRLTVV.

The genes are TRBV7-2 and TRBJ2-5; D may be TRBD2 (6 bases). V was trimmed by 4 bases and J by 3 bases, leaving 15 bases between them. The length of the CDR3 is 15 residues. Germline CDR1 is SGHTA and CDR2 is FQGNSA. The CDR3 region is CASSSRGGHEETQYF. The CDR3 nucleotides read TGTGCCAGCAGCTCAAGGGGAGGCCATGAAGAGACCCAGTACTTC.

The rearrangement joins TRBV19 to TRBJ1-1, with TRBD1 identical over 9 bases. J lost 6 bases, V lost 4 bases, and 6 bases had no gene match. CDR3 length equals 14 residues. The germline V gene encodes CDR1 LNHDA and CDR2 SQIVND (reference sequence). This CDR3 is CASSSGTGRSEAFF. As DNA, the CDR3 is TGTGCCAGTAGTAGTGGGACAGGGAGGTCTGAAGCTTTCTTT.

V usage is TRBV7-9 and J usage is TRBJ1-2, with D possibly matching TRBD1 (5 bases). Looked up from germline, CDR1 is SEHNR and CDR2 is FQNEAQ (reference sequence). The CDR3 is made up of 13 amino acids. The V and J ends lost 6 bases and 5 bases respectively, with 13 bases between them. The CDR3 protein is CASSSGAAYGYTF. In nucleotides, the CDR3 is TGTGCCAGCAGTTCTGGGGCAGCATATGGCTACACCTTC.

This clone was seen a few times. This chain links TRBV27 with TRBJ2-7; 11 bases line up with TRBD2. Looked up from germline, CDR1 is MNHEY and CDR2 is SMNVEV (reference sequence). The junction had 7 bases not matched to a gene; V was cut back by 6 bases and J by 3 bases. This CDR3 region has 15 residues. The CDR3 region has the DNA TGTGCCAGCAGCTCAACTAGCGGGGGTTTCTACGAGCAGTACTTC. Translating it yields CASSSTSGGFYEQYF.

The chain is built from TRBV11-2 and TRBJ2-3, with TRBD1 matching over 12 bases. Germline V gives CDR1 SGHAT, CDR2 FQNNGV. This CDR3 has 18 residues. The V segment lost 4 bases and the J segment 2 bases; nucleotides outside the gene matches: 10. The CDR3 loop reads CASSSRWGQGALTDTQYF. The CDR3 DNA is TGTGCCAGCAGCTCCCGCTGGGGACAGGGGGCCCTCACAGATACGCAGTATTTT.

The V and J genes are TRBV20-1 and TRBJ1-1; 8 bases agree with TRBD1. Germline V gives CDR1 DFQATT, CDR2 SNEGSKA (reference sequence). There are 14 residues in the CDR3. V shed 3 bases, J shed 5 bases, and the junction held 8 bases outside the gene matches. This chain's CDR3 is CSASQGATGTEAFF. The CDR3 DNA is TGCAGTGCTAGTCAGGGGGCTACGGGGACTGAAGCTTTCTTT.

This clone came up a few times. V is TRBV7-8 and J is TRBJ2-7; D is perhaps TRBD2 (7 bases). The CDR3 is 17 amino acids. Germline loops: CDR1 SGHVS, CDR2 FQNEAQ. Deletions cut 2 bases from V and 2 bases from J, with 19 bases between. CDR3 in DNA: TGTGCCAGCAGCTTAAATGGGGCGGGGGACATGGCCTACGAGCAGTACTTC. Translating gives CASSLNGAGDMAYEQYF.

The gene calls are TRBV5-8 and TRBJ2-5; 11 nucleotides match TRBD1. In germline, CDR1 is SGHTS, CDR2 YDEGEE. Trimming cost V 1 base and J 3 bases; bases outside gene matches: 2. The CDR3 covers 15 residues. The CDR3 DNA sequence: TGTGCCAGCAGCTTGCGGACAGGGGGCAAAGAGACCCAGTACTTC. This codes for CASSLRTGGKETQYF.

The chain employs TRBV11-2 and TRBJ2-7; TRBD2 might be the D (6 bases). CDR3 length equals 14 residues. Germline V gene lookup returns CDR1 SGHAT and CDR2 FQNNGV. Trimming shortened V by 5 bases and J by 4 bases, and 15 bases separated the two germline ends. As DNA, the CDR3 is TGTGCCAGCAGCCCGAGTTCGGGGGTTTACGAGCAGTACTTC. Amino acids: CASSPSSGVYEQYF.